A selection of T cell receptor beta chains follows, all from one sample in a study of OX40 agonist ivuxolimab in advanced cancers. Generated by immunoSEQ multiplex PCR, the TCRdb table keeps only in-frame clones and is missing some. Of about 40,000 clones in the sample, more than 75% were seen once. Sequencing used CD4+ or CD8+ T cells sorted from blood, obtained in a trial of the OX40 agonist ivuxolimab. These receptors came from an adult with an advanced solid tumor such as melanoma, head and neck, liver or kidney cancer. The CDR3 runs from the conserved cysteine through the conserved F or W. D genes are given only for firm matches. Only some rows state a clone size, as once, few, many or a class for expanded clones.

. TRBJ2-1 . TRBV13 CASSYGPDNEQFF TGTGCCAGCAGCTACGGCCCGGACAATGAGCAGTTCTTC
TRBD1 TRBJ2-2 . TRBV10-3 CAISRQGADTGELFF TGTGCCATCAGCAGACAGGGGGCCGACACCGGGGAGCTGTTTTTT
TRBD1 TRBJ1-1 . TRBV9 CASSVTTGLVAEAFF TGTGCCAGCAGCGTAACGACAGGGTTGGTTGCTGAAGCTTTCTTT
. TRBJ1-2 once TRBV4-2 CASSQEIVSGDGYTF TGTGCCAGCAGCCAAGAAATCGTGTCCGGAGATGGCTACACCTTC
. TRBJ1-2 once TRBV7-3 CASSLMREGLVYYGYTF TGTGCCAGCAGCTTGATGCGGGAAGGGCTGGTTTACTATGGCTACACCTTC
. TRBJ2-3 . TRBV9 CASSYDGHSTDTQYF TGTGCCAGCAGTTACGATGGACACTCGACAGATACGCAGTATTTT
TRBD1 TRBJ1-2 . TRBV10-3 CAISRSTGGAGYGYTF TGTGCCATCAGCAGATCTACAGGGGGCGCAGGGTATGGCTACACCTTC
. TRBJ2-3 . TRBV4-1 CASSLLAQSDTQYF TGCGCCAGCAGCCTACTAGCCCAGTCGGATACGCAGTATTTT
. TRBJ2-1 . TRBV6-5 CASSPNNEQFF TGTGCCAGCAGTCCGAACAATGAGCAGTTCTTC
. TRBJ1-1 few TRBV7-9 CASSLGGFSPTEAFF TGTGCCAGCAGCTTAGGAGGGTTTAGTCCCACTGAAGCTTTCTTT
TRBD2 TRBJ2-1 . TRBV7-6 CASSSLRDSGSVNEQFF TGTGCCAGCAGCTCCCTAAGAGATAGCGGGAGTGTAAATGAGCAGTTCTTC
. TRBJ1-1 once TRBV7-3 CASSLGQNTEAFF TGTGCCAGCAGCTTAGGGCAGAACACTGAAGCTTTCTTT
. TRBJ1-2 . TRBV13 CASSFGQGNNYGYTF TGTGCCAGCAGCTTTGGGCAGGGAAACAACTATGGCTACACCTTC
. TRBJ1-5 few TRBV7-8 CASSLDRASSNQPQHF TGTGCCAGCAGCTTGGACCGGGCTTCTAGCAATCAGCCCCAGCATTTT
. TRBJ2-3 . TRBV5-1 CASSFVAETTDTQYF TGCGCCAGCAGCTTCGTTGCGGAGACCACAGATACGCAGTATTTT
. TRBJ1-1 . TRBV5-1 CASSLFLGAEAFF TGCGCCAGCAGCTTGTTTTTAGGAGCCGAAGCTTTCTTT
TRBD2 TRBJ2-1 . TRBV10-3 CAISDLSGGADEQFF TGTGCCATCAGTGACCTTAGCGGGGGGGCCGATGAGCAGTTCTTC
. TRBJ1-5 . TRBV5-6 CASSFRGVGQPQHF TGTGCCAGCAGCTTCAGAGGGGTAGGTCAGCCCCAGCATTTT
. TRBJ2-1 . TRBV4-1 CASSQEFAVLSSYNEQFF TGCGCCAGCAGCCAAGAATTTGCGGTGCTGAGCTCCTACAATGAGCAGTTCTTC
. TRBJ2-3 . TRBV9 CASSVGGGGDTQYF TGTGCCAGCAGCGTAGGGGGAGGAGGGGATACGCAGTATTTT
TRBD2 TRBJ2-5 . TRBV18 CASSPYWASGNQETQYF TGTGCCAGCTCACCATATTGGGCTAGCGGGAACCAAGAGACCCAGTACTTC
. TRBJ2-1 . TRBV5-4 CASRTRYNEQFF TGTGCCAGCAGGACCAGATACAATGAGCAGTTCTTC
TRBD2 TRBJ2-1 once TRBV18 CASSPPTSGNEQFF TGTGCCAGCTCACCACCCACTAGCGGCAATGAGCAGTTCTTC
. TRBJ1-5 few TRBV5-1 CASSLGGYSNQPQHF TGCGCCAGCAGCTTGGGAGGTTATAGCAATCAGCCCCAGCATTTT
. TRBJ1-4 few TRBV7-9 CASSPSSNEKLFF TGTGCCAGCAGCCCCTCCAGCAATGAAAAACTGTTTTTT
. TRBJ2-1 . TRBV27 CASSGWDEQFF TGTGCCAGCAGTGGATGGGATGAGCAGTTCTTC
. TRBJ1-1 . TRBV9 CASSVGIGPEAFF TGTGCCAGCAGCGTAGGAATAGGCCCTGAAGCTTTCTTT
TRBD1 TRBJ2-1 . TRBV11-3 CASSTRNGAGGQDYNEQFF TGTGCCAGCAGCACGAGGAATGGGGCTGGGGGACAGGACTACAATGAGCAGTTCTTC
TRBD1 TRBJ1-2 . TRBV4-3 CASSQGQGGVGGYTF TGCGCCAGCAGCCAAGGCCAAGGGGGCGTCGGTGGCTACACCTTC
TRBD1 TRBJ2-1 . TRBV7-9 CASSLAGTDYNEQFF TGTGCCAGCAGCTTAGCGGGGACAGATTACAATGAGCAGTTCTTC
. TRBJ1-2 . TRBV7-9 CASSLVAGSYGYTF TGTGCCAGCAGCTTAGTGGCAGGGAGCTATGGCTACACCTTC
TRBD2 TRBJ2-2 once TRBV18 CASSTTGGRSNTGELFF TGTGCCAGCTCCACGACGGGAGGGCGATCGAACACCGGGGAGCTGTTTTTT
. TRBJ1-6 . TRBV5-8 CASSDGQSSYNSPLHF TGTGCCAGCAGCGACGGACAGAGCTCCTATAATTCACCCCTCCACTTT
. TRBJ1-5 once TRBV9 CASSAGTGQPQHF TGTGCCAGCAGCGCAGGGACCGGTCAGCCCCAGCATTTT
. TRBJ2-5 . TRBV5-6 CASSSGAPRETQYF TGTGCCAGCAGCTCTGGGGCGCCGAGAGAGACCCAGTACTTC
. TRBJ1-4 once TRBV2 CASSEWGGPEKLFF TGTGCCAGCAGTGAATGGGGGGGGCCTGAAAAACTGTTTTTT
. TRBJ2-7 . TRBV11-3 CASSALGVSYEQYF TGTGCCAGCAGCGCACTGGGGGTTTCCTACGAGCAGTACTTC
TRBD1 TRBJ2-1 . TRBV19 CASSMFDRGNYNEQFF TGTGCCAGTAGTATGTTCGACAGGGGTAACTACAATGAGCAGTTCTTC
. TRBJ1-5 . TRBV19 CASSVTPGQPQHF TGTGCCAGTAGCGTGACCCCTGGCCAGCCCCAGCATTTT
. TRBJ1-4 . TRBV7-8 CASGEDSDEKLFF TGTGCCAGCGGCGAGGACAGTGATGAAAAACTGTTTTTT
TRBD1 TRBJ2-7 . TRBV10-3 CAISRTGDPYEQYF TGTGCCATCAGTAGGACAGGGGACCCTTACGAGCAGTACTTC
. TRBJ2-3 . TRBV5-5 CASSLSTGYLQGGDTQYF TGTGCCAGCAGCTTGTCGACTGGTTATCTGCAAGGGGGAGATACGCAGTATTTT
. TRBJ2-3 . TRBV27 CASSQGGTDTQYF TGTGCCAGCAGTCAGGGGGGGACAGATACGCAGTATTTT
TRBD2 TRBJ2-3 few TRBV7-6 CASSLRTSGFGSTDTQYF TGTGCCAGCAGCTTAAGGACTAGCGGGTTCGGAAGCACAGATACGCAGTATTTT